This TCR beta chain was retrieved from a study of cytomegalovirus exposure and HLA in healthy donors. Study-wide points: 87-base-pair reads could not separate some V segments, including TRBV6-2 and TRBV6-3. Usually a TCR sequence was rare, but some public TCRs were found in many donors.

A note on this clone: Its antigen is currently unknown.

Researchers ran the PCR with 60 Vbeta and 13 Jbeta primers. Produced via immunoSEQ multiplex PCR; TCRdb's table is partial and in-frame only. The sample shows about 130,000 clones, approximately 82% of them seen only once. CDR1 and CDR2 (germline): SGHRS, YFSETQ. V was shortened by 0 bases and J by 5 bases, with 9 bases between the two germline ends. CDR3 length: 14 amino acids. Sequencing was done on a sample of PBMCs. This TCR was sampled from a man aged 50-59 years in good health and CMV-seronegative. This chain links TRBV5-1 with TRBJ2-4; D uncertain. CDR3 bases: TGCGCCAGCAGCTTGGGAGGCCGAGAAAACATTCAGTACTTC. Its protein is CASSLGGRENIQYF. The whole variable domain, remainder taken from reference TRBV5-1 and TRBJ2-4, is KAGVTQTPRYLIKTRGQQVTLSCSPISGHRSVSWYQQTPGQGLQFLFEYFSETQRNKGNFPGRFSGRQFSNSRSEMNVSTLELGDSALYLCASSLGGRENIQYFGAGTRLSVL.